A selection of T cell receptor beta chains follows, all from one sample in a study of response to subunit inactivated influenza vaccine. TCRdb called the RT-PCR reads again in MiXCR, with one record for every CDR3 protein. The table lists about 830,000 distinct CDR3 sequences, less than 20% of them singletons, with approximately 10% in the top ten. This material consisted of PBMCs from blood, taken 4 to 6 days after vaccination. Receptors were obtained from a man aged 45-65 years who received an inactivated influenza vaccine. Both conserved end residues are part of each CDR3. The order of the fields is CDR3 DNA, CDR3 protein, D gene, J gene, clone size, V gene, CDR3 length. The D gene is left open where the match is weak. Clone sizes are given selectively: once, few, many, or a class where the clone is expanded.

CDR3 DNA: TGTGCCACCAGTGATTCACCCCCTGGGGGCAATGAGCAGTTCTTC; CDR3 protein: CATSDSPPGGNEQFF; D gene: .; J gene: TRBJ2-1; clone size: many; V gene: TRBV24-1; CDR3 length: 15
CDR3 DNA: TGTGCCAGCAGCCGGGAACTAGCGGGGGGGTTGGACGAGCAGTACTTC; CDR3 protein: CASSRELAGGLDEQYF; D gene: TRBD2; J gene: TRBJ2-7; clone size: .; V gene: TRBV7-2; CDR3 length: 16
CDR3 DNA: TGTGCCAGCAGCTATGGGGGAGATCCCGGAGGGGAGCAGTACTTC; CDR3 protein: CASSYGGDPGGEQYF; D gene: .; J gene: TRBJ2-7; clone size: few; V gene: TRBV2; CDR3 length: 15
CDR3 DNA: TGCAGTGCTAGAGGCGACAGGGGCCAAGAGACCCAGTACTTC; CDR3 protein: CSARGDRGQETQYF; D gene: TRBD1; J gene: TRBJ2-5; clone size: many; V gene: TRBV20-1; CDR3 length: 14
CDR3 DNA: TGTGCCAGCAGCCATAGCCGGGGAGGCCTAGTAAATAATTCACCCCTCCACTTT; CDR3 protein: CASSHSRGGLVNNSPLHF; D gene: .; J gene: TRBJ1-6; clone size: .; V gene: TRBV11-2; CDR3 length: 18
CDR3 DNA: TGCGCCAGCAGCTTTCGGGACGCCGGGCAGGGTTCACCCCTCCACTTT; CDR3 protein: CASSFRDAGQGSPLHF; D gene: .; J gene: TRBJ1-6; clone size: .; V gene: TRBV5-1; CDR3 length: 16
CDR3 DNA: TGCAGTGCTAGTGGGACTAGTTTAGTCTCCGGGGAGCTGTTTTTT; CDR3 protein: CSASGTSLVSGELFF; D gene: TRBD2; J gene: TRBJ2-2; clone size: few; V gene: TRBV20-1; CDR3 length: 15
CDR3 DNA: TGTGCCAGCAGTTTGTCTGGACAGGGGCGAAATAAGGATCAGCCCCAGCTTTTT; CDR3 protein: CASSLSGQGRNKDQPQLF; D gene: TRBD1; J gene: TRBJ1-5; clone size: .; V gene: TRBV12-3/TRBV12-4; CDR3 length: 18
CDR3 DNA: TGTGCCAGCAGCGTAGGGGCGCTGGGGGCCAACGTCCTGACTTTC; CDR3 protein: CASSVGALGANVLTF; D gene: .; J gene: TRBJ2-6; clone size: few; V gene: TRBV9; CDR3 length: 15
CDR3 DNA: TGTGCCAGCAGCCGACAGGGGGACACTGAAGCTTTCTTT; CDR3 protein: CASSRQGDTEAFF; D gene: TRBD1; J gene: TRBJ1-1; clone size: few; V gene: TRBV2; CDR3 length: 13
CDR3 DNA: TGTGCCAGCAGTTTAGGCCTGGGACTAGCGGTCTCCTACGAGCAGTACTTC; CDR3 protein: CASSLGLGLAVSYEQYF; D gene: TRBD2; J gene: TRBJ2-7; clone size: few; V gene: TRBV12-3/TRBV12-4; CDR3 length: 17
CDR3 DNA: TGTGCCAGCAGCGACGCCGGGACTAGCGGGAGAGCTACGCAGTATTTT; CDR3 protein: CASSDAGTSGRATQYF; D gene: TRBD2; J gene: TRBJ2-3; clone size: many; V gene: TRBV7-9; CDR3 length: 16
CDR3 DNA: TGTGCCAGCAGCCAAGAGAGGTGGTACAATGAGCAGTTCTTC; CDR3 protein: CASSQERWYNEQFF; D gene: .; J gene: TRBJ2-1; clone size: .; V gene: TRBV4-2; CDR3 length: 14
CDR3 DNA: TGTGCCAGCAGTACCGGGACGGGGTTCTACGAGCAGTACTTC; CDR3 protein: CASSTGTGFYEQYF; D gene: .; J gene: TRBJ2-7; clone size: few; V gene: TRBV12-3/TRBV12-4; CDR3 length: 14
CDR3 DNA: TGTGCCAGCAGTCAGACAGGGGGCGCTTCCTACGAGCAGTACTTC; CDR3 protein: CASSQTGGASYEQYF; D gene: TRBD1; J gene: TRBJ2-7; clone size: .; V gene: TRBV7-9; CDR3 length: 15
CDR3 DNA: TGCGCCAGCAGCTTGGCCTGGGGTAGTACGAGCACAGATACGCAGTATTTT; CDR3 protein: CASSLAWGSTSTDTQYF; D gene: .; J gene: TRBJ2-3; clone size: few; V gene: TRBV5-1; CDR3 length: 17
CDR3 DNA: TGCGCCAGCAGCCTCCGTGGACAGGGGCACACCGGGGAGCTGTTTTTT; CDR3 protein: CASSLRGQGHTGELFF; D gene: TRBD1; J gene: TRBJ2-2; clone size: .; V gene: TRBV4-3; CDR3 length: 16
CDR3 DNA: TGTGCCAGCAGGCCCCACGGTTCCTCTGGGGCCAACGTCCTGACTTTC; CDR3 protein: CASRPHGSSGANVLTF; D gene: .; J gene: TRBJ2-6; clone size: .; V gene: TRBV12-3/TRBV12-4; CDR3 length: 16
CDR3 DNA: TGTGCCAGCAGCCCTTTTTCCGGGGAGCTGTTTTTT; CDR3 protein: CASSPFSGELFF; D gene: .; J gene: TRBJ2-2; clone size: few; V gene: TRBV7-3; CDR3 length: 12
CDR3 DNA: TGTGCCACCAGTGTCGGGTACGAGCAGTACTTC; CDR3 protein: CATSVGYEQYF; D gene: .; J gene: TRBJ2-7; clone size: many; V gene: TRBV24-1; CDR3 length: 11
CDR3 DNA: TGCAGTGCCACGGGGGCTAGGCCCTCCCACAATGAGCAGTTCTTC; CDR3 protein: CSATGARPSHNEQFF; D gene: .; J gene: TRBJ2-1; clone size: .; V gene: TRBV20-1; CDR3 length: 15
CDR3 DNA: TGTGCCAGCAGGGGTGGGGACCACGGGTCCTACAATGTGCAGTTCTTC; CDR3 protein: CASRGGDHGSYNVQFF; D gene: .; J gene: TRBJ2-1; clone size: .; V gene: TRBV12-3/TRBV12-4; CDR3 length: 16
CDR3 DNA: TGCGCCAGCAGCCAAGATTCCGGGATCGAAGAGACCCAGTACTTC; CDR3 protein: CASSQDSGIEETQYF; D gene: .; J gene: TRBJ2-5; clone size: .; V gene: TRBV4-3; CDR3 length: 15
CDR3 DNA: TGTGCCAGCAGCTTAACTGGACAGGGGGGTTCAGAGACCCAGTACTTC; CDR3 protein: CASSLTGQGGSETQYF; D gene: TRBD1; J gene: TRBJ2-5; clone size: few; V gene: TRBV7-2; CDR3 length: 16
CDR3 DNA: TGTGCCAGCAGTTACGGACCGGGACAGGCGAACACCGGGGAGCTGTTTTTT; CDR3 protein: CASSYGPGQANTGELFF; D gene: TRBD1; J gene: TRBJ2-2; clone size: .; V gene: TRBV6-5; CDR3 length: 17
CDR3 DNA: TGCGGAGCGGGGGGGGACTATGGCTACACCTTC; CDR3 protein: CGAGGDYGYTF; D gene: .; J gene: TRBJ1-2; clone size: few; V gene: TRBV20-1; CDR3 length: 11
CDR3 DNA: TGTGCCAGCAGGTTAAGGATTGACAATGAGCAGTTCTTC; CDR3 protein: CASRLRIDNEQFF; D gene: .; J gene: TRBJ2-1; clone size: .; V gene: TRBV12-3/TRBV12-4; CDR3 length: 13
CDR3 DNA: TGCGCCAGCAGGGTACCCGGAGCCTACAATGAGCAGTTCTTC; CDR3 protein: CASRVPGAYNEQFF; D gene: .; J gene: TRBJ2-1; clone size: few; V gene: TRBV5-1; CDR3 length: 14
CDR3 DNA: TGCAGTGCGCCCGGGACACTTTCTAAACTGTTTTTT; CDR3 protein: CSAPGTLSKLFF; D gene: .; J gene: TRBJ1-4; clone size: .; V gene: TRBV20-1; CDR3 length: 12
CDR3 DNA: TGTGCCAGCAGCTGGGGACTACGTACAGATACGCAGTATTTT; CDR3 protein: CASSWGLRTDTQYF; D gene: TRBD2; J gene: TRBJ2-3; clone size: few; V gene: TRBV7-2; CDR3 length: 14
CDR3 DNA: TGTGCCGGGGGGACAGTGGGTCATGAGCAGTTCTTC; CDR3 protein: CAGGTVGHEQFF; D gene: .; J gene: TRBJ2-1; clone size: .; V gene: TRBV6-2/TRBV6-3; CDR3 length: 12
CDR3 DNA: TGTGCCAGCAGCTCGGTAGCGGGGGGGATTGTTTGGTACGAGCAGTACTTC; CDR3 protein: CASSSVAGGIVWYEQYF; D gene: TRBD2; J gene: TRBJ2-7; clone size: few; V gene: TRBV7-2; CDR3 length: 17
CDR3 DNA: TGTGCCAGCAGTTACCGACTAGCCGAATCCACAGATACGCAGTATTTT; CDR3 protein: CASSYRLAESTDTQYF; D gene: TRBD2; J gene: TRBJ2-3; clone size: .; V gene: TRBV6-2/TRBV6-3; CDR3 length: 16
CDR3 DNA: TGTGCCAGCAGCCCCGGTTTTCTAGCGGGAGCAGAGACCCAGTACTTC; CDR3 protein: CASSPGFLAGAETQYF; D gene: TRBD2; J gene: TRBJ2-5; clone size: many; V gene: TRBV7-8; CDR3 length: 16
CDR3 DNA: TGTGCCAGCAGCTTAGCGCGCCGACAGGGAGCCGCCCTGGGGCAGTACTTC; CDR3 protein: CASSLARRQGAALGQYF; D gene: TRBD1; J gene: TRBJ2-7; clone size: .; V gene: TRBV7-2; CDR3 length: 17
CDR3 DNA: TGCGCCAGCAGCCGACAGGGGATAGAGCAAGAGACCCAGTACTTC; CDR3 protein: CASSRQGIEQETQYF; D gene: TRBD1; J gene: TRBJ2-5; clone size: .; V gene: TRBV5-1; CDR3 length: 15
CDR3 DNA: TGTGCCAGCAGTTCCGGACATCTCAATCAGCCCCAGCATTTT; CDR3 protein: CASSSGHLNQPQHF; D gene: .; J gene: TRBJ1-5; clone size: .; V gene: TRBV12-3/TRBV12-4; CDR3 length: 14
CDR3 DNA: TGTGCCAGCAGCGTAGATGCAGGGGGCTCGTGGGTGGGTGAGCAGTTCTTC; CDR3 protein: CASSVDAGGSWVGEQFF; D gene: TRBD1; J gene: TRBJ2-1; clone size: few; V gene: TRBV9; CDR3 length: 17
CDR3 DNA: TGTGCCAGCAGCTTGGGGTCACAGCAGCCCCAGCATTTT; CDR3 protein: CASSLGSQQPQHF; D gene: .; J gene: TRBJ1-5; clone size: many; V gene: TRBV5-5; CDR3 length: 13
CDR3 DNA: TGTGCCAGCAGCTTAAACGGGAGGGCCTGGGAGACCCAGTACTTC; CDR3 protein: CASSLNGRAWETQYF; D gene: TRBD2; J gene: TRBJ2-5; clone size: few; V gene: TRBV7-9; CDR3 length: 15
CDR3 DNA: TGTGCCAGCAGTCGGACTTCTCACCCCTACAATGAGCAGTTCTTC; CDR3 protein: CASSRTSHPYNEQFF; D gene: .; J gene: TRBJ2-1; clone size: .; V gene: TRBV6-1; CDR3 length: 15
CDR3 DNA: TGTGCCAGCAGTCACCGGGGGCACGAGCAGTACTTC; CDR3 protein: CASSHRGHEQYF; D gene: .; J gene: TRBJ2-7; clone size: .; V gene: TRBV12-3/TRBV12-4; CDR3 length: 12
CDR3 DNA: TGTGCCAGCAGTTCCGGGATAGCGGGGGTAATTACGCAGTATTTT; CDR3 protein: CASSSGIAGVITQYF; D gene: TRBD2; J gene: TRBJ2-3; clone size: .; V gene: TRBV6-5; CDR3 length: 15
CDR3 DNA: TGTGCCAGCAGCTTGCTTGTCGGGAGGGTAAATGAGCAGTTCTTC; CDR3 protein: CASSLLVGRVNEQFF; D gene: TRBD2; J gene: TRBJ2-1; clone size: few; V gene: TRBV7-2; CDR3 length: 15
CDR3 DNA: TGTGCCAGCAGTTTTTGGGGTGGGACCGGGGAGCTGTTTTTT; CDR3 protein: CASSFWGGTGELFF; D gene: .; J gene: TRBJ2-2; clone size: .; V gene: TRBV12-3/TRBV12-4; CDR3 length: 14
CDR3 DNA: TGTGCCAGCAGCTTAGAGAGGTTAGTCTTCTACGAGCAGTACTTC; CDR3 protein: CASSLERLVFYEQYF; D gene: .; J gene: TRBJ2-7; clone size: .; V gene: TRBV11-2; CDR3 length: 15